The clone carrying this TCR beta chain was seen ten or more times. Its antigen is currently unknown. This sample is drawn from a study of blood T cells in healthy people across ages. The study's findings and limits: Both higher diversity and more naive CD4+ cells marked long-lived donors when set against aged donors. Across the age range, TCR beta diversity per million T cells fell in a roughly linear way.

A second PCR of 7 to 11 cycles used a sample-barcoded 5' primer and a J-beta primer mix. Tagging of each cDNA molecule was performed by a template-switch adaptor with 12 random nucleotides. TCRdb ran MiXCR on the 5' RACE reads and lists one entry per CDR3 protein. The data contain 850,000 to 950,000 distinct CDR3 sequences, roughly 26% of them singletons. At least 6 million PBMCs were isolated per sample. The junction had 4 bases not matched to a gene; V was cut back by 2 bases and J by 8 bases. This CDR3 has 13 residues. Germline CDR1 is SQVTM and CDR2 is ANQGSEA. The rearrangement links TRBV29-1 to TRBJ1-2, with 11 nucleotides matching TRBD1. The clonotype originates from a woman over 75 in good health. The sequenced sample consisted of blood. The DNA of the CDR3 is TGCAGCGTTGAAAGGACAGGGGGCAGGGGCTACACCTTC. The encoded protein is CSVERTGGRGYTF.